A single sample is the source of the 19 T cell receptor beta chains below, sequenced in a study of T cells in Graves' hyperthyroidism and ophthalmopathy. Amplification of TCR beta CDR3 regions used RNA as the template. During a first-round RT-PCR of the TCR CDR3, the HTBI primer set was used. In TCRdb, the multiplex PCR reads were re-called with MiXCR into one record per CDR3 protein. The profile covers roughly 740,000 distinct CDR3 sequences, with about a sixth appearing a single time and roughly 8% taken by the ten largest. The sample was blood. The receptors derive from a man younger than 35 with Graves' hyperthyroidism.

Many counts were recorded for this clonotype. The chain links TRBV27 to TRBJ2-7, with D possibly called TRBD1 or TRBD2 (5 bases each). V was trimmed by 1 base and J by 3 bases, leaving 10 bases between them. From germline, CDR1 is MNHEY and CDR2 SMNVEV (reference sequence). The CDR3 covers 14 residues. The CDR3 sequence: CASSLFPGSYEQYF. DNA for the CDR3: TGTGCCAGCAGTTTATTCCCAGGGAGCTACGAGCAGTACTTC.

The gene calls are TRBV4-3 and TRBJ2-2; D might be TRBD2 (5 bases). The germline gives CDR1 LGHNA, CDR2 YSLEER. V dropped 1 base and J dropped 6 bases, with 12 bases sitting between them. The CDR3 is made up of 15 amino acids. CDR3 sequence: CASSQGVDGAGELFF. The CDR3 DNA reads as TGCGCCAGCAGCCAAGGCGTCGACGGGGCCGGGGAGCTGTTTTTT.

The chain recombines TRBV6-1 with TRBJ2-7; 7 bases fit TRBD1. Germline trimming cut 10 bases from V and 8 bases from J; bases unmatched to any gene: 17. CDR1 MNHNS and CDR2 SASEGT come from the germline V gene. The CDR3 totals 14 residues. Written as DNA, the CDR3 is TGTGCCACGGGACAGAACTTCCTACGTGTACAGCAGTACTTC. This translates into CATGQNFLRVQQYF.

The chain uses TRBV28 and TRBJ2-1, with 11 bases identical to TRBD2. J was trimmed by 1 base and V by 6 bases; bases with no gene match: 8. Germline-derived CDR1 and CDR2 are MDHEN and SYDVKM. The CDR3 loop spans 17 amino acids. Written as DNA, the CDR3 is TGTGCCAGCAGCCTTGGACTAGCGGGTACATCCTACAATGAGCAGTTCTTC. Translating gives CASSLGLAGTSYNEQFF.

This clonotype occurred many times. This chain connects TRBV28 to TRBJ2-7; 7 nucleotides agree with TRBD1. This CDR3 spans 16 amino acids. CDR1 is MDHEN and CDR2 is SYDVKM in the germline V gene. J was trimmed by 2 bases and V by 5 bases; bases with no gene match: 12. CDR3 amino acids: CASSRYSQGFAYEQYF. The CDR3 DNA follows: TGTGCCAGCAGTCGATATTCACAGGGGTTCGCCTACGAGCAGTACTTC.

In its sample, this clonotype was seen a few times. CDR3 sequence: CSATPLGGYEQYF. The CDR3 bases are TGCAGCGCCACACCTCTGGGGGGCTACGAGCAGTACTTC. The chain is built from TRBV29-1 and TRBJ2-7; D is perhaps TRBD2 (6 bases). This CDR3 comprises 13 residues. Trimming stripped 7 bases from V and 3 bases from J, with 16 bases between. Germline CDR1 SQVTM, CDR2 ANQGSEA.

This clonotype occurred many times. V usage is TRBV9 and J usage is TRBJ2-7; maybe TRBD2 (6 bases). V lost 3 bases and J lost 2, with 12 bases in between. The V gene's germline CDR1 is SGDLS and CDR2 YYNGEE. This CDR3 comprises 14 residues. DNA of the CDR3: TGTGCCAGCAGCGCTGCGGGAAGGCCCTACGAGCAGTACTTC. It translates to CASSAAGRPYEQYF.

The gene calls are TRBV6-9 and TRBJ2-2; 7 bases line up with TRBD2. Germline V gene data show CDR1 as MNHGY and CDR2 as SVAAGI. The trim removed 4 bases at V and 13 bases at J, leaving 18 bases unmatched. There are 16 residues in the CDR3. CDR3 nucleotides: TGTGCCAGCAGTTCATCCGGGCCCGAGGGAGGGCCGCGGCTGTTTTTT. Encoded protein: CASSSSGPEGGPRLFF.

This clonotype was detected many times. The chain uses TRBV27 and TRBJ2-1; D is unresolved. The ends were cut back, 5 bases at V and 7 bases at J, with 18 bases in the middle. Germline CDR1 and CDR2: MNHEY and SMNVEV (reference sequence). This CDR3 comprises 15 residues. CDR3 bases: TGTGCCAGCAGTCAAGGATTAAATGGCGTTAATGAGCAGTTCTTC. Translation gives CASSQGLNGVNEQFF.

This chain connects TRBV20-1 to TRBJ2-7; D tentatively reads TRBD1 or TRBD2 (6 bases each). The CDR3 sequence is 15 residues long. Germline-derived CDR1 and CDR2 are DFQATT and SNEGSKA (reference sequence). V was cut by 0 bases and J by 1 base, with 13 bases left in between. The CDR3 sequence is CSARDVKGGSYEQYF. CDR3 in DNA: TGCAGTGCTAGAGATGTTAAGGGGGGTTCCTACGAGCAGTACTTC.

This clonotype has a handful of counts. The CDR3 loop reads CSAPGEFRNEQFF. CDR3 DNA sequence: TGCAGCGCCCCGGGGGAGTTCCGCAATGAGCAGTTCTTC. This rearrangement joins TRBV29-1 to TRBJ2-1, with a tentative D call TRBD2 (6 bases). The length of the CDR3 is 13 residues. The V end lost 7 bases, the J end lost 6 bases, and 16 bases lay between the germline ends. CDR1 is SQVTM and CDR2 is ANQGSEA in the germline V gene.

This clonotype appeared many times. This chain connects TRBV9 to TRBJ2-7; D may match TRBD1 or TRBD2 (6 bases each). Germline-derived CDR1 and CDR2 are SGDLS and YYNGEE. The length of the CDR3 is 14 residues. Trimming took 4 bases from V and 6 from J, leaving 17 bases between them. The CDR3 loop is CASSSGTMEGEQYF. CDR3 DNA: TGTGCCAGCAGCTCCGGGACAATGGAGGGCGAGCAGTACTTC. Together with reference TRBV9 and TRBJ2-7, the CDR3 gives the full variable domain: DSGVTQTPKHLITATGQRVTLRCSPRSGDLSVYWYQQSLDQGLQFLIQYYNGEERAKGNILERFSAQQFPDLHSELNLSSLELGDSALYFCASSSGTMEGEQYFGPGTRLTVT.

This clonotype occurred many times. The rearrangement joins TRBV12-3 or TRBV12-4 to TRBJ1-2; TRBD1 agrees at 12 bases. This CDR3 has 15 amino acids. V was clipped by 6 bases and J by 3 bases; unmatched bases: 5. CDR3 DNA sequence: TGTGCCAGCAGCCGAGGGACAGGGGGCCACTATGGCTACACCTTC. Translating it yields CASSRGTGGHYGYTF.

This clonotype was counted ten times or more. The chain couples TRBV16 to TRBJ2-7; D gene unclear. Germline V gives CDR1 KGHSY, CDR2 FQNENV. Deletions cut 1 base from V and 5 bases from J, with 9 bases between. The CDR3 is 13 amino acids. CDR3 region: CASSQFAGHEQYF. In nucleotides, the CDR3 is TGTGCCAGCAGCCAATTCGCAGGACACGAGCAGTACTTC.

The chain is built from TRBV3-1 and TRBJ1-6; D is unresolved. Between the trimmed V and J ends, which lost 0 bases and 6 bases, there was a span of 3 bases. CDR1 and CDR2 from the germline V gene are LGHDT and YNNKEL (reference sequence). The CDR3 contains 13 residues. The DNA for the CDR3 is TGTGCCAGCAGCCAAGAAATTAATTCACCCCTCCACTTT. It is translated as CASSQEINSPLHF.

This clonotype has at least ten counts. The V gene is TRBV20-1, the J gene TRBJ1-1, with 7 nucleotides matching TRBD1. Germline assignment: CDR1 DFQATT and CDR2 SNEGSKA (reference sequence). The CDR3 length is 10 residues. J lost 8 bases, V lost 3 bases, and 0 bases had no gene match. CDR3 loop: CSARGQEAFF. The CDR3 coding sequence is TGCAGTGCTAGGGGACAGGAAGCTTTCTTT.

CDR3 in DNA: TGTGCCAGCAGACCGGGACAGGAAACCTATGGCTACACCTTC. Its protein product is CASRPGQETYGYTF. The rearrangement uses TRBV6-1 and TRBJ1-2, with 8 nucleotides matching TRBD1. CDR1 MNHNS and CDR2 SASEGT come from the germline V gene. The CDR3 spans 14 residues. V lost 6 bases, J lost 4 bases, and 7 bases stayed unmatched.

This chain links TRBV2 with TRBJ2-5; 13 bases line up with TRBD2. This CDR3 has 16 residues. With 4 bases clipped from V and 5 bases from J, the junction kept 7 bases outside the gene matches. Looked up from germline, CDR1 is SNHLY and CDR2 is FYNNEI. The CDR3 loop is CASSGRGTSGKETQYF. Written as DNA, the CDR3 is TGTGCCAGCAGTGGGCGAGGGACTAGCGGGAAGGAGACCCAGTACTTC. Filled out from reference TRBV2 and TRBJ2-5, the complete variable domain reads EPEVTQTPSHQVTQMGQEVILRCVPISNHLYFYWYRQILGQKVEFLVSFYNNEISEKSEIFDDQFSVERPDGSNFTLKIRSTKLEDSAMYFCASSGRGTSGKETQYFGPGTRLLVL.

In this sample, this clonotype turned up once. A read error is possible here, since a much larger clone lies one base away. V usage is TRBV20-1 and J usage is TRBJ1-2; 9 nucleotides line up with TRBD1. CDR3 size: 14 residues. CDR1 and CDR2 from the germline V gene are DFQATT and SNEGSKA (reference sequence). With V trimmed by 0 bases and J by 5 bases, 4 bases remained unmatched. The CDR3 DNA follows: TGCAGTGCTAGAGAAACAGGGGGCGGGTATGGCTACACCTTC. Residues: CSARETGGGYGYTF.